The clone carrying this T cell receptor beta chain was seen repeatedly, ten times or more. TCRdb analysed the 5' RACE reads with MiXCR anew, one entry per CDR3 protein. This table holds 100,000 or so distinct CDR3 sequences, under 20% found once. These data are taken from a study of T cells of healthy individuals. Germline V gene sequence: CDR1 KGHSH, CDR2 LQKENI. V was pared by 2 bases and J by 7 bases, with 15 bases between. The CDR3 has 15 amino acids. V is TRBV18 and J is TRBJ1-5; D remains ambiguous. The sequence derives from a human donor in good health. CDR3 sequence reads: CASSPGWAAGQPQHF. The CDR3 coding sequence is TGTGCCAGCTCACCAGGGTGGGCAGCGGGCCAGCCCCAGCATTTT.